The present T cell receptor (beta chain) was sequenced within a study of blood T cells in healthy people across ages. Then a second PCR, running roughly 7 to 11 cycles, was carried out with a sample-barcoded 5' primer and a J-beta primer mix. CDR3-containing paired-end reads numbered at least 2.5 million in each sample. TCRdb reprocessed the 5' RACE reads with MiXCR, giving one entry per CDR3 protein. The sample consists of roughly 800,000 distinct CDR3 sequences, roughly 25% of them appearing once. Germline lookup yields CDR1 KGHSH and CDR2 LQKENI. V lost 3 bases and J lost 11; bases outside the gene matches: 13. The CDR3 is 15 residues long. A further study also used this sample, focusing on T cells of mothers and their children.

Sequenced material: blood. The receptor was isolated from a boy younger than 18 in good health. This chain uses TRBV18 with TRBJ2-5; TRBD1 matches at 9 bases. The chain's CDR3 is CASSPPGQGGGEQYF. The CDR3 bases are TGTGCCAGCTCACCTCCGGGACAGGGTGGTGGGGAGCAGTACTTC.